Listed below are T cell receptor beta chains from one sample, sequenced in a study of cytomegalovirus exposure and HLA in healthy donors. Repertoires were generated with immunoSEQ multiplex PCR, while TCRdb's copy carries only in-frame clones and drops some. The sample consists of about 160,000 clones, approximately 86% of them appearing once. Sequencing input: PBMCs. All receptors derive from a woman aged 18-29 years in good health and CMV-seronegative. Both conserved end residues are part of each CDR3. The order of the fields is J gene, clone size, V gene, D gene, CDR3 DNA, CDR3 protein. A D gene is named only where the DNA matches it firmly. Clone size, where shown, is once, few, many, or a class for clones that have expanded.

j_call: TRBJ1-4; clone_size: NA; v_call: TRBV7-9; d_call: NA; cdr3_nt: TGTGCCAGCAGCTTAAAGAGCGGGGTAGATGAAAAACTGTTTTTT; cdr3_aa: CASSLKSGVDEKLFF
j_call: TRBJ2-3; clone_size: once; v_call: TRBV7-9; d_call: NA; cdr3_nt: TGTGCCACCCGAGAAGCGGGCGGCGAACCCACAGATACGCAGTATTTT; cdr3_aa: CATREAGGEPTDTQYF
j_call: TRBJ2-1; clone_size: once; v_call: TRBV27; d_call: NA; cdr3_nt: TGTGCCAGCAGTTTAGCTGAGCATCCCAACTACAATGAGCAGTTCTTC; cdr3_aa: CASSLAEHPNYNEQFF
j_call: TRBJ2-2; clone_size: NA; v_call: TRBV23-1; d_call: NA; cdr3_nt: TGCGCCAGCACTCCCCGCAGGGCCCCCGGGGAGCTGTTTTTT; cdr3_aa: CASTPRRAPGELFF
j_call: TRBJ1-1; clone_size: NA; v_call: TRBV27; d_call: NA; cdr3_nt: TGTGCCAGCAGTGGGGCGGCCGGAATTATGATGAACACTGAAGCTTTCTTT; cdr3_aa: CASSGAAGIMMNTEAFF
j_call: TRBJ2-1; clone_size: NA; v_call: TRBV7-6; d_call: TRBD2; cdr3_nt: TGTGCCAGCAGCTTGGGACTAGCGGGAAGATACAATGAGCAGTTCTTC; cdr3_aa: CASSLGLAGRYNEQFF
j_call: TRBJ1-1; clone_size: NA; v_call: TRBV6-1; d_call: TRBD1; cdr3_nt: TGTGCCAGCAGACCGAGAACGACAGGGACTGAAGCTTTCTTT; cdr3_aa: CASRPRTTGTEAFF
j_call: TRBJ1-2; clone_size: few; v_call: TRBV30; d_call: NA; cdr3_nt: TGTGCCTGGAGTGTATACACAGCGCGGAGGGGCTACACCTTC; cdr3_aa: CAWSVYTARRGYTF
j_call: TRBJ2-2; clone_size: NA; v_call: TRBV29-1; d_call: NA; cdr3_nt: TGCAGCGTTCTGGGTGCGGGAAGCGCCGGGGAGCTGTTTTTT; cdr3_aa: CSVLGAGSAGELFF
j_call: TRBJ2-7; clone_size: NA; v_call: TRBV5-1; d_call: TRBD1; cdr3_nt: TGCGCCAGCAGCTTGTCCCTTCGACAGGGCTGGGACGAGCAGTACTTC; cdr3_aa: CASSLSLRQGWDEQYF
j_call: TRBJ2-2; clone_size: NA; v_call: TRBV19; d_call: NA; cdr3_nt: TGTGCCAGTAGTATACTGGCGGGCGGCGGGGAGCTGTTTTTT; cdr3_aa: CASSILAGGGELFF
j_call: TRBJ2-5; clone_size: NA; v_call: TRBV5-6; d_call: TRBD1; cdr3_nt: TGTGCCAGCAGCCGAGACAGGGCACAGACCCAGTACTTC; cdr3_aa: CASSRDRAQTQYF
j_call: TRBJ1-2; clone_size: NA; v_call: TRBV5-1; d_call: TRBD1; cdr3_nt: TGCGCCAGCAGCTCGGGGGACAGCGATAACTATGGCTACACCTTC; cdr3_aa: CASSSGDSDNYGYTF
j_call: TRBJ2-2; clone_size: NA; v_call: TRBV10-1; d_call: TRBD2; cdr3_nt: TGCGCCAGCAGCAGCGCGGGAGAGGGAGCCGGGGAGCTGTTTTTT; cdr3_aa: CASSSAGEGAGELFF
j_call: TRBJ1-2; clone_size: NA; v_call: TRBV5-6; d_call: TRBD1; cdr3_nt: TGTGCCAGCAGCTTGGCCTCCGGGGACAGCGTGTATGGCTACACCTTC; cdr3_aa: CASSLASGDSVYGYTF
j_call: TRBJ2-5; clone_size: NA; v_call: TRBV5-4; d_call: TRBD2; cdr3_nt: TGTGCCAGCAGCGTGCTAGCGGGGGCGGAGACCCAGTACTTC; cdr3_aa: CASSVLAGAETQYF
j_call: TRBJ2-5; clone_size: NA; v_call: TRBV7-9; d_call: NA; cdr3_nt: TGTGCCAGCAGCTTGGCGGGCGGGAAAGAGACCCAGTACTTC; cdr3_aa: CASSLAGGKETQYF
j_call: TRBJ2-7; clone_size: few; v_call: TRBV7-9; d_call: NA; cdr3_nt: TGTGCCAGCAGCCCGTCGACAGCGTACGAGCAGTACTTC; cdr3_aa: CASSPSTAYEQYF
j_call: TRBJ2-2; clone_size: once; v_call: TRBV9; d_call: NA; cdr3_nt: TGTGCCAGCAGCGTAGGTTGGGAGGCCGGGGAGCTGTTTTTT; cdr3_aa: CASSVGWEAGELFF
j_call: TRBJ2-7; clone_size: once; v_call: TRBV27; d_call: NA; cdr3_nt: TGTGCCAGCAGCTCATCGGGACTGACATCCTACGAGCAGTACTTC; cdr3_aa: CASSSSGLTSYEQYF
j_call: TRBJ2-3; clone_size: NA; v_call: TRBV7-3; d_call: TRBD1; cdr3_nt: TGTGCCAGCAGCCCAGGGACAGGGACAGATACGCAGTATTTT; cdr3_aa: CASSPGTGTDTQYF
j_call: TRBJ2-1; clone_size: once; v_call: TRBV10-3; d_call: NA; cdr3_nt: TGTGCCATCAGTGAGGTAGCGGGCAAGGGGGGTGAGCAGTTCTTC; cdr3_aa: CAISEVAGKGGEQFF
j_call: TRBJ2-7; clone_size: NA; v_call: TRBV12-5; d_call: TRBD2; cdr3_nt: TGTGCTAGTGGTTTGGTCCTTATAGCGGGAGCTTCCTACGAGCAGTACTTC; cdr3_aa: CASGLVLIAGASYEQYF